This T cell receptor (beta chain) came from a study of identifying expanded T cells in peripheral blood. Regarding the study as a whole: Technical replicates showed roughly 1.2 changed clones; roughly two weeks around 15; four weeks 19.

With regard to this clone: Antigen: not known.

Produced via immunoSEQ multiplex PCR; TCRdb's table is partial and in-frame only. The sample includes some 120,000 clones, around four fifths seen only once; the top ten take more than 2.5%. The V and J ends lost 3 bases and 0 bases, in that order; junction bases with no gene match: 6. Germline lookup yields CDR1 GTSNPN and CDR2 SVGIG (reference sequence). There are 16 residues in the CDR3. The receptor comes from a person between 18 and 75 years old in good health. The source material was blood. The V and J genes are TRBV30 and TRBJ1-1; 11 bases match TRBD1. In DNA form, the CDR3 reads TGTGCCTGGAGGGGGACAGGGGGTCCCGTGAACACTGAAGCTTTCTTT. It yields the protein CAWRGTGGPVNTEAFF. The full variable domain, rest sourced from reference TRBV30 and TRBJ1-1, is SQTIHQWPATLVQPVGSPLSLECTVEGTSNPNLYWYRQAAGRGLQLLFYSVGIGQISSEVPQNLSASRPQDRQFILSSKKLLLSDSGFYLCAWRGTGGPVNTEAFFGQGTRLTVV.